Included here is one T cell receptor (beta chain) sequence, with context. Its antigen is undetermined. The data originate from a study of T cell repertoires in cytomegalovirus infection. Study overall: Matching HLA type, along with CMV infection, was indicated by public TCR beta signatures.

The ends were cut back, 3 bases at V and 7 bases at J, with 9 bases in the middle. Germline V gene data show CDR1 as MNHEY and CDR2 as SMNVEV (reference sequence). The length of the CDR3 is 12 residues. General observations from the study: HLA-C-restricted TCR beta clonotypes specific for CMV led the ex vivo response. Totalled public TCR beta family frequency picked out people who carried CMV plus the relevant HLA.

One entry per CDR3 protein, called by TCRdb with MiXCR from the reads. The data show approximately 700,000 distinct CDR3 sequences, with under 40% seen just once and more than 2.5% held by the top ten. What was sequenced was PBMCs. The TCR sequence derives from a human donor in good health (CMV status not recorded). Some clones in this sample may be carry-over from other donors' samples. The genes are TRBV27 and TRBJ1-1; D might be TRBD1 (5 bases). DNA of the CDR3: TGTGCCAGCAGTTTGCCGGGGCGTGAAGCTTTCTTT. Its protein product is CASSLPGREAFF.